These 10 T cell receptor beta chains were sequenced from one sample in a study of monozygotic twins with inflammatory bowel disease. TCRdb re-analyzed the 5' RACE reads; it lists each CDR3 protein once, without DNA. Across 300,000 to 350,000 distinct CDR3 sequences, the top ten clones capture approximately 2% of the sample. Source material: blood. Receptor source: a human donor with ulcerative colitis or Crohn's disease, or a healthy co-twin of an affected twin (not recorded which).

This chain joins TRBV5-1 and TRBJ2-3; the TCRdb D gene call, TRBD1, has no DNA to confirm it. CDR3 size: 14 residues. Germline assignment: CDR1 SGHRS and CDR2 YFSETQ. The CDR3 spells CASSLGQNLDTQYF.

J is TRBJ2-5 and V is TRBV5-1; TCRdb proposes TRBD2, but this gene call is untestable without DNA. From germline, CDR1 is SGHRS and CDR2 YFSETQ. The CDR3 contains 15 residues. CDR3 in amino acids: CASSFPGGGQETQYF.

The rearrangement links TRBV3-1 to TRBJ2-1. The CDR3 extends over 12 amino acids. Germline V gives CDR1 LGHDT, CDR2 YNNKEL (reference sequence). CDR3 loop: CASSQVLDEQFF.

The V call is TRBV30, the J call TRBJ2-7. Germline V gene data show CDR1 as GTSNPN and CDR2 as SVGIG (reference sequence). The CDR3 is 15 residues long. The CDR3 loop reads CAWSRRVTNSYEQYF.

The genes are TRBV7-2 and TRBJ2-3; TCRdb calls TRBD2, which cannot be checked without DNA. The V gene's germline CDR1 is SGHTA and CDR2 FQGNSA. This CDR3 is 15 amino acids long. CDR3 residues: CASSPLRLGGDTQYF.

The CDR3 sequence: CASQDRALYEQYF. V is TRBV10-2 and J is TRBJ2-7; TCRdb designates TRBD2, a call that cannot be tested without DNA. The CDR3 extends over 13 amino acids. The germline V gene encodes CDR1 WSHSY and CDR2 SAAADI.

This sequence joins TRBV7-2 and TRBJ1-5; as DNA is missing, the TRBD1 call by TCRdb cannot be tested. The CDR3 length is 16 residues. Germline V gene sequence: CDR1 SGHTA, CDR2 FQGNSA. CDR3 sequence: CASSFNPLLGNQPQHF.

The J gene is TRBJ1-2, the V gene TRBV5-1. Germline loops: CDR1 SGHRS, CDR2 YFSETQ. The CDR3 consists of 15 residues. The CDR3 protein is CASSLGLAGNYGYTF.

The V and J genes are TRBV7-3 and TRBJ2-1; lacking DNA, the TRBD1 call made by TCRdb goes unchecked. The CDR3 length is 14 residues. Germline V gene sequence: CDR1 SGHTA, CDR2 FQGTGA. The CDR3 reads CASSLSGGYNEQFF. Variable domain in full (rest from reference TRBV7-3 and TRBJ2-1): GAGVSQTPSNKVTEKGKYVELRCDPISGHTALYWYRQSLGQGPEFLIYFQGTGAADDSGLPNDRFFAVRPEGSVSTLKIQRTERGDSAVYLCASSLSGGYNEQFFGPGTRLTVL.

This chain uses TRBV2 with TRBJ1-4. Germline-derived CDR1 and CDR2 are SNHLY and FYNNEI. CDR3 length: 14 residues. CDR3 protein: CASSARTTNEKLFF.